This entry describes one TCR beta chain. Germline CDR1 and CDR2: MDHEN and SYDVKM. The CDR3 is made up of 16 amino acids. With 3 bases removed from V and 3 bases from J, the gap between germline ends came to 15 bases. The data were obtained in a study of control samples from healthy donors and cancer patients. TCRdb's table, derived via immunoSEQ multiplex PCR, lists solely in-frame clones and lacks some. The sample shows approximately 180,000 clones, 94% of them seen only once. This clonotype originated in a woman younger than 30 in good health. V and J are TRBV28 and TRBJ1-5; a possible D gene is TRBD1 (5 bases). Sequencing input: blood. This CDR3 is CASSFNSGPYNQPQHF. The CDR3 region has the DNA TGTGCCAGCAGTTTTAACTCGGGACCGTACAATCAGCCCCAGCATTTT.